This T cell receptor (beta chain) is from a study of T-cell reconstitution after alpha-beta-depleted transplantation in children. The germline CDR1 and CDR2 sequences are SGHTA and FQGNSA. J gave up 3 bases and V 0 bases, and 2 bases lay outside the gene matches. The CDR3 totals 16 residues. Unique molecular identifiers were built into the TCRbeta library. TCRdb fed the PCR reads into MiXCR, producing one record per CDR3 protein. The top ten hold 14% of the sample, which has hundreds of thousands of distinct CDR3 sequences, under 25% seen once. General study points: Day-60 TCRbeta diversity that was high in some patients was derived from surviving recipient T cells and thymic progenitors. Where alpha-beta T cells came from about two months after transplant was reportedly several hundred expanded graft clones. At the one-year point after transplant, T-cell counts and TCRbeta diversity were found to come mostly from T cells that had been newly produced.

Only a few counts were recorded for this clonotype. The antigen remains unidentified. The specimen comprised PBMCs, mostly from graft donor cells, sampled 360 days after TCRalphabeta/CD19-depleted stem cell transplant. V usage is TRBV7-2 and J usage is TRBJ2-5; 12 bases fit TRBD2. The clonotype was recovered from a boy under two years old who had a stem cell transplant for acute myeloid leukemia, so the T cells may come from the graft donor. Here the CDR3 DNA reads TGTGCCAGCAGCTTAGCGCGACTAGCGGGGGAAGAGACCCAGTACTTC. Translated: CASSLARLAGEETQYF.